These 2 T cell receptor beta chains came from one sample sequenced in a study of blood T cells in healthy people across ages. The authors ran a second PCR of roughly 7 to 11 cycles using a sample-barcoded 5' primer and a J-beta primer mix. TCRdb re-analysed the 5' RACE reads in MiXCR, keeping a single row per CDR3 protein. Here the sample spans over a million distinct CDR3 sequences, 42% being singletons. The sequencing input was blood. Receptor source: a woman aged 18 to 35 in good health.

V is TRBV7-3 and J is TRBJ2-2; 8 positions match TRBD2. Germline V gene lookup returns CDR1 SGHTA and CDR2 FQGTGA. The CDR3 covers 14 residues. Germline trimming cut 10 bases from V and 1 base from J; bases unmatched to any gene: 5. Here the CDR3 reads CATRGGLNTGELFF. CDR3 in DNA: TGTGCCACCCGGGGGGGATTGAACACCGGGGAGCTGTTTTTT.

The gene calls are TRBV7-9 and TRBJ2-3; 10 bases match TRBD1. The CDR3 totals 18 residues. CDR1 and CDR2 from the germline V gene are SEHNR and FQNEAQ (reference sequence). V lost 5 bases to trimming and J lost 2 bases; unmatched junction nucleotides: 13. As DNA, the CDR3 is TGTGCCAGCAGCCCCTGGGACAGGGGACAATCCTTCACAGATACGCAGTATTTT. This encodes CASSPWDRGQSFTDTQYF.